Below, 27 T cell receptor beta chains from the same sample are listed, as sequenced in a study of blood T cell repertoires in COVID-19. Using immunoSEQ multiplex PCR, the repertoire was profiled, and TCRdb retains in-frame clones only, with some absent. The sample includes roughly 500,000 clones, around 85% of them seen just once. Sample: PBMCs or T cells enriched from blood (not recorded which). Receptor source: a woman aged 55-69 years who had recovered from COVID-19.

J is TRBJ2-7 and V is TRBV5-5, with 8 bases identical to TRBD1. V was pared by 1 base and J by 6 bases, with 6 bases of the junction left unmatched. This CDR3 comprises 14 residues. CDR1 is SGHKS, CDR2 YYEKEE, per germline (reference sequence). The CDR3 loop is CASSLQGALSEQYF. The CDR3 bases are TGTGCCAGCAGCTTGCAGGGGGCGTTAAGCGAGCAGTACTTC.

The V and J genes are TRBV15 and TRBJ1-6; D unresolved. Per germline, CDR1 LNHNV and CDR2 YYDKDF (reference sequence). The length of the CDR3 is 14 residues. Trimming stripped 1 base from V and 5 bases from J, with 6 bases between. For the CDR3, the DNA is TGTGCCACCAGCAGAGCGGGGAATAATTCACCCCTCCACTTT. It is translated as CATSRAGNNSPLHF.

The V and J genes are TRBV5-6 and TRBJ2-7; D gene uncertain. The CDR3 extends over 11 amino acids. The V end was cut by 2 bases, the J end by 6 bases, with 6 bases between. Germline V gives CDR1 SGHDT, CDR2 YYEEEE. CDR3 in DNA: TGTGCCAGCAGCTTTATTTCCGAGCAGTACTTC. Translation gives CASSFISEQYF.

This chain joins TRBV24-1 and TRBJ1-2, with 9 bases aligning to TRBD1. Germline V gene lookup returns CDR1 KGHDR and CDR2 SFDVKD. The trim removed 4 bases at V and 8 bases at J, leaving 13 bases unmatched. The CDR3 has 16 amino acids. The CDR3, as DNA: TGTGCCACCAGTGACGTGCGCGCGGGGACAGGGAACGGCTACACCTTC. This sequence encodes CATSDVRAGTGNGYTF.

This chain joins TRBV6-5 and TRBJ2-1; TRBD2 agrees at 7 bases. This CDR3 spans 12 amino acids. V lost 6 bases and J lost 8; bases outside the gene matches: 4. Germline-derived CDR1 and CDR2 are MNHEY and SVGAGI. Here the CDR3 DNA reads TGTGCCAGCAGCCTTAGCGGGCATGAGCAGTTCTTC. Translated: CASSLSGHEQFF.

The chain uses TRBV7-2 and TRBJ1-6; D is undetermined. The CDR3 runs 15 residues. Germline assignment: CDR1 SGHTA and CDR2 FQGNSA. Between the trimmed V and J ends, which lost 0 bases and 10 bases, there was a span of 13 bases. CDR3 sequence reads: CASSLAPGYRSPLHF. CDR3 bases: TGTGCCAGCAGCTTAGCGCCCGGGTACCGCTCACCCCTCCACTTT.

With regard to this clone: Other DNA sequences of this sample code for an identical CDR3. CDR3: CASSNYNEQFF. The CDR3, as DNA: TGTGCCAGCAGCAACTACAATGAGCAGTTCTTC. J is TRBJ2-1 and V is TRBV2; no firm D call. From germline, CDR1 is SNHLY and CDR2 FYNNEI. Trimming removed 6 bases at V and 3 bases at J, with 3 bases between. The CDR3 covers 11 residues.

V gene TRBV5-6 combines with J gene TRBJ2-2, with D maybe TRBD1 (5 bases). Germline V gene sequence: CDR1 SGHDT, CDR2 YYEEEE. This CDR3 is 15 amino acids long. Trimming pared 2 bases from V and 7 bases from J, leaving 15 bases between. CDR3 in amino acids: CASSFTTGFGGELFF. DNA for the CDR3: TGTGCCAGCAGCTTTACCACAGGTTTCGGCGGGGAGCTGTTTTTT.

Turning to this clone: A much bigger clone sits one base away, suggesting this may be a read error. The DNA of the CDR3 is TGCGCCAGCAGCTGGGACAAGAACACTGAAGCTTTCTTT. Its translation: CASSWDKNTEAFF. The rearrangement uses TRBV5-1 and TRBJ1-1, with D possibly TRBD1 on 6 matching bases. This CDR3 region has 13 residues. CDR1 and CDR2 (germline): SGHRS, YFSETQ. The V end was cut by 3 bases, the J end by 1 base, with 7 bases between.

The chain recombines TRBV2 with TRBJ1-4, with 9 bases aligning to TRBD1. V lost 6 bases and J lost 8; bases outside the gene matches: 10. The CDR3 is 15 residues long. Per germline, CDR1 SNHLY and CDR2 FYNNEI. For the CDR3, the DNA is TGTGCCAGCAGGGGTATGGGACAGGGCGCAGAAAAACTGTTTTTT. This gives the protein CASRGMGQGAEKLFF.

The rearrangement joins TRBV28 to TRBJ1-2; the match to TRBD1 covers 9 bases. Germline V lookup: CDR1 MDHEN, CDR2 SYDVKM. The CDR3 sequence is 15 residues long. Unmatched junction bases numbered 9, after V lost 6 bases and J lost 4 bases. Here the CDR3 reads CASSPGGQGSYGYTF. The CDR3 bases are TGTGCCAGCAGCCCCGGGGGACAGGGTAGCTATGGCTACACCTTC.

This chain links TRBV27 with TRBJ1-1; D remains ambiguous. The V end was cut by 3 bases, the J end by 4 bases, with 18 bases between. The CDR3 sequence is 16 residues long. CDR1 is MNHEY, CDR2 SMNVEV, per germline (reference sequence). The CDR3 DNA sequence: TGTGCCAGCAGTTTTCTCCTCCCGGTTAAAAGCACTGAAGCTTTCTTT. Its protein is CASSFLLPVKSTEAFF.

This clone was counted between two and nine times. V gene TRBV19 combines with J gene TRBJ1-6, with a weak D call TRBD1 (5 bases). The CDR3 is 14 amino acids. The germline V and J ends were trimmed by 7 bases and 6 bases, with 13 bases remaining between them. Germline CDR1 LNHDA, CDR2 SQIVND (reference sequence). CDR3 sequence (DNA): TGTGCCAGTACCATGTCAGGGTTTAATTCACCCCTCCACTTT. Its protein is CASTMSGFNSPLHF. The complete variable domain, with remaining parts taken from reference TRBV19 and TRBJ1-6, reads DGGITQSPKYLFRKEGQNVTLSCEQNLNHDAMYWYRQDPGQGLRLIYYSQIVNDFQKGDIAEGYSVSREKKESFPLTVTSAQKNPTAFYLCASTMSGFNSPLHFGNGTRLTVT.

A few counts support this clone. V gene TRBV12-3 or TRBV12-4 combines with J gene TRBJ1-6; D uncertain. This CDR3 has 12 residues. V was clipped by 7 bases and J by 6 bases, with 7 bases between them. Here the CDR3 reads CASKRSNSPLHF. The DNA for the CDR3 is TGTGCCAGCAAACGGAGTAATTCACCCCTCCACTTT.

This sequence joins TRBV3-1 (or the pseudogene TRBV3-2) and TRBJ2-3; 7 bases match TRBD2. This CDR3 is built from 17 residues. Germline assignment: CDR1 LGHDT and CDR2 YNNKEL (reference sequence). The trim removed 3 bases at V and 2 bases at J, leaving 11 bases unmatched. In nucleotides, the CDR3 is TGTGCCAGCAGCCAGCCTAAGCGGGGAGGGACCACAGATACGCAGTATTTT. Translated: CASSQPKRGGTTDTQYF.

This chain links TRBV7-6 with TRBJ1-5; TRBD1 matches 8 bases. The CDR3 has 18 residues. V lost 1 base to trimming and J lost 5 bases; unmatched junction nucleotides: 13. Germline CDR1 SGHVS, CDR2 FNYEAQ. DNA of the CDR3: TGTGCCAGCAGCTTAGTACCAAGCGGGCAGGGGGCGGATCAGCCCCAGCATTTT. Protein product: CASSLVPSGQGADQPQHF.

V is TRBV2 and J is TRBJ2-1; D is undetermined. V was cut by 2 bases and J by 9 bases, with 5 bases left in between. The CDR3 extends over 11 amino acids. CDR1 SNHLY and CDR2 FYNNEI come from the germline V gene. The CDR3 sequence is CASSEISEQFF. CDR3 nucleotide sequence: TGTGCCAGCAGTGAAATCTCTGAGCAGTTCTTC.

This sequence joins TRBV7-8 and TRBJ1-6, with 10 bases that match TRBD1. The CDR3 has 16 residues. The junction had 10 bases not matched to a gene; V was cut back by 7 bases and J by 7 bases. The germline CDR1 and CDR2 sequences are SGHVS and FQNEAQ. The CDR3 region is CASNNRDRGLNSPLHF. CDR3 nucleotide sequence: TGTGCCAGCAACAACCGGGACAGGGGCCTCAATTCACCCCTCCACTTT.

This sequence joins TRBV27 and TRBJ2-1, with TRBD2 identical over 12 bases. V lost 2 bases, J lost 4 bases, and 9 bases stayed unmatched. CDR3 size: 18 residues. Per germline, CDR1 MNHEY and CDR2 SMNVEV (reference sequence). CDR3 residues: CASSLRLAGAPRYNEQFF. The CDR3 nucleotides read TGTGCCAGCAGTTTAAGACTAGCGGGGGCCCCAAGGTACAATGAGCAGTTCTTC.

This sequence joins TRBV27 and TRBJ1-1, with a possible D match to TRBD1 (5 bases). CDR3 length: 15 residues. V was clipped by 5 bases and J by 1 base, with 14 bases between them. CDR1 is MNHEY, CDR2 SMNVEV, per germline (reference sequence). The CDR3 DNA is TGTGCCAGCAGTCCGCCAGGGTTTAGGAACACTGAAGCTTTCTTT. Protein: CASSPPGFRNTEAFF.

V is TRBV6-5 and J is TRBJ2-7; TRBD2 matches at 7 bases. The CDR3 consists of 15 residues. J gave up 1 base and V 2 bases, and 5 bases lay outside the gene matches. Looked up from germline, CDR1 is MNHEY and CDR2 is SVGAGI. The CDR3 sequence is CASSYNGGESYEQYF. DNA for the CDR3: TGTGCCAGCAGTTACAATGGGGGGGAGTCCTACGAGCAGTACTTC.

This chain joins TRBV5-4 and TRBJ2-7, with 10 bases identical to TRBD2. CDR3 length equals 14 residues. CDR1 and CDR2 (germline): SGHNT, YYREEE (reference sequence). After removal of 4 bases from V and 5 bases from J, the junction contained 6 bases not matched to a gene. The CDR3 spells CASSPAGGPDEQYF. As DNA, the CDR3 is TGTGCCAGCAGCCCAGCGGGGGGGCCTGACGAGCAGTACTTC.

This chain joins TRBV19 and TRBJ1-3, with D possibly matching TRBD1 (6 bases). The CDR3 consists of 17 residues. V was clipped by 8 bases and J by 0 bases, with 20 bases between them. Germline lookup yields CDR1 LNHDA and CDR2 SQIVND (reference sequence). The CDR3 coding sequence is TGTGCCAGTTTGTCCACGCGCGGACAGTTCTCTGGAAACACCATATATTTT. It specifies CASLSTRGQFSGNTIYF.

The rearrangement joins TRBV2 to TRBJ2-7; 10 nucleotides agree with TRBD2. With 5 bases clipped from V and 4 bases from J, the junction kept 5 bases outside the gene matches. The CDR3 loop spans 14 amino acids. Germline V lookup: CDR1 SNHLY, CDR2 FYNNEI. The CDR3 here is CASSRPSGGYEQYF. Written as DNA, the CDR3 is TGTGCCAGCAGTAGGCCTAGCGGGGGTTACGAGCAGTACTTC.

The chain is built from TRBV28 and TRBJ2-1, with 7 nucleotides matching TRBD1. Germline CDR1 reads MDHEN; CDR2 reads SYDVKM. There are 14 residues in the CDR3. V shed 3 bases and J 10 bases; nucleotides not matched to a gene: 9. The CDR3 nucleotides are TGTGCCAGCAGTTTGAGGGGGCCTGCAGACGAGCAGTTCTTC. Amino acids: CASSLRGPADEQFF.

The rearrangement joins TRBV28 to TRBJ2-7, with 9 bases aligning to TRBD1. The J segment lost 3 bases and the V segment lost 5 bases, leaving 8 bases of the junction unmatched. CDR3 size: 15 residues. Germline CDR1 MDHEN, CDR2 SYDVKM. The CDR3 is CASSEQGAMVYEQYF. The CDR3 DNA is TGTGCCAGCAGTGAACAGGGGGCTATGGTCTACGAGCAGTACTTC.

The V and J genes are TRBV27 and TRBJ1-1, with D perhaps matching TRBD1 (6 bases). The CDR3 runs to 14 residues. The germline V gene has CDR1 MNHEY and CDR2 SMNVEV (reference sequence). The ends were cut back, 0 bases at V and 3 bases at J, with 8 bases in the middle. The CDR3 here is CASSLSGAHTEAFF. The CDR3 DNA is TGTGCCAGCAGTTTATCGGGGGCCCACACTGAAGCTTTCTTT.